The table lists the clone carrying this T cell receptor (beta chain) with a count of one. As yet, its antigen is unknown. The entry originates in a study of a mutant IDH1 vaccine in newly diagnosed glioma. Trimming removed 3 bases at V and 7 bases at J, with 9 bases between. The CDR3 has 12 amino acids. The V gene's germline CDR1 is MNHEY and CDR2 SVGAGI. Here immunoSEQ multiplex PCR was the method, and the copy in TCRdb shows in-frame clones only, minus some. The sample holds about 54,000 clones, 80% to 90% seen once. Time point described: week 35, safety follow-up. Every single dose of the vaccine, 300 ug of mutant IDH1 20-mer peptide, came with topical imiquimod. Astrocytomas that were new, WHO grade 3 or 4, IDH1-mutant and ATRX-lost were present in the donors.

This receptor was identified in a woman under 30 with glioma. The sample in question was PBMCs, obtained from a glioma patient whose treatment included an IDH1 peptide vaccine. The chain uses TRBV6-5 and TRBJ1-1; D is unclear. CDR3 region: CASSYGVGEAFF. The CDR3 DNA reads as TGTGCCAGCAGTTATGGGGTGGGTGAAGCTTTCTTT.